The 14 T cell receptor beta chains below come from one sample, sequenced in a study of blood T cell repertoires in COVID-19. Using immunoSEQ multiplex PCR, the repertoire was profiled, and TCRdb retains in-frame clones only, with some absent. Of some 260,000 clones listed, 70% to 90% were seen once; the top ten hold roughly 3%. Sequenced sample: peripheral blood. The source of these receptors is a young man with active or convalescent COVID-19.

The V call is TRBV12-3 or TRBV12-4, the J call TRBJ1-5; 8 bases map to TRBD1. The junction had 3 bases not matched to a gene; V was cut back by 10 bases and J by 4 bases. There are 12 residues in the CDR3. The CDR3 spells CATRQGNQPQHF. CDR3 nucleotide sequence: TGTGCCACGCGACAGGGGAATCAGCCCCAGCATTTT.

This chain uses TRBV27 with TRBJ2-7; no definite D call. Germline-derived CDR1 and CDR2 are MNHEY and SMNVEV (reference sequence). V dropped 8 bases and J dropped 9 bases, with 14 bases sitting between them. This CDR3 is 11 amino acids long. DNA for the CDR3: TGTGCCAGCGGTCCCTCCTTCGGGCAGTACTTC. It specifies CASGPSFGQYF.

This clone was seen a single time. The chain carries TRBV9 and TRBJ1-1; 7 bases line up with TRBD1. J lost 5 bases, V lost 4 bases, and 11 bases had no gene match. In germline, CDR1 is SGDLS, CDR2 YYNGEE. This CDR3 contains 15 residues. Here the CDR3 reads CASSNMTGHLTEAFF. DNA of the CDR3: TGTGCCAGCAGCAACATGACAGGGCACCTAACTGAAGCTTTCTTT.

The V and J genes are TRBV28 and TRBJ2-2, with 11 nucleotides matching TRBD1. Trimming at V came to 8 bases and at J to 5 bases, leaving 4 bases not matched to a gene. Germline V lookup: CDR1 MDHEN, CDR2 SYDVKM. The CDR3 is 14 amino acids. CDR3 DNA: TGTGCCAGCCTGTGGGACAGGGGGACCGGGGAGCTGTTTTTT. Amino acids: CASLWDRGTGELFF. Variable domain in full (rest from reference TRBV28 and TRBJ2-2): DVKVTQSSRYLVKRTGEKVFLECVQDMDHENMFWYRQDPGLGLRLIYFSYDVKMKEKGDIPEGYSVSREKKERFSLILESASTNQTSMYLCASLWDRGTGELFFGEGSRLTVL.

The CDR3 DNA is TGTGCCAGCAGTGAATCAATTGACAGGGGAAGAGCTTTCTTT. Amino acids: CASSESIDRGRAFF. The V gene is TRBV25-1, the J gene TRBJ1-1; 8 bases agree with TRBD1. Trimming removed 1 base from V and 10 bases from J; junction bases left unmatched: 8. The CDR3 is made up of 14 amino acids. CDR1 is MGHDK and CDR2 is SYGVNS in the germline V gene.

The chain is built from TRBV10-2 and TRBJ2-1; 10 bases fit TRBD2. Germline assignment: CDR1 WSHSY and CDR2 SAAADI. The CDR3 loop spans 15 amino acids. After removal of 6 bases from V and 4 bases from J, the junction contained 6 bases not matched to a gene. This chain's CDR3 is CASSTTSGEYNEQFF. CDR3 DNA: TGCGCCAGCAGCACCACTAGCGGGGAGTACAATGAGCAGTTCTTC.

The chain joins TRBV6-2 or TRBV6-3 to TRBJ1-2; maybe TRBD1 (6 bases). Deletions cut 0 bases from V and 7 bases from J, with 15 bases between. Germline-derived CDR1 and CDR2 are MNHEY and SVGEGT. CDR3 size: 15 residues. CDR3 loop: CASSYSGPTGSGYTF. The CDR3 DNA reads TGTGCCAGCAGTTACTCGGGGCCGACAGGTTCTGGCTACACCTTC.

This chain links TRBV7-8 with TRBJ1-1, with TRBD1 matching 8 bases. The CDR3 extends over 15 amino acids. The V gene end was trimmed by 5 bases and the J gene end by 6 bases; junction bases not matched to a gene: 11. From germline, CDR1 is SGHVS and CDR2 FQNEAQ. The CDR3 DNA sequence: TGTGCCAGCAGCCCAAGGACAGGGTCGCTCGCTGAAGCTTTCTTT. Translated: CASSPRTGSLAEAFF.

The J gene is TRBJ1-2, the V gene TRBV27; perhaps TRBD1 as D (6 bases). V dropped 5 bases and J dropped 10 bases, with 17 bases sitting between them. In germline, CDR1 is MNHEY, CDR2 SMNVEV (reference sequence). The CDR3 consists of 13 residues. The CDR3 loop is CASSDSGTPIYTF. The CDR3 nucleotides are TGTGCCAGCAGTGACTCCGGGACACCAATCTACACCTTC.

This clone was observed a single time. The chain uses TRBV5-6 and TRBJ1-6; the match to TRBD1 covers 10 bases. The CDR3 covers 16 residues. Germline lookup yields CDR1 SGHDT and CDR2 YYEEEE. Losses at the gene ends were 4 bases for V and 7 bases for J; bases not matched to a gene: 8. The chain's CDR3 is CASSLGTGVRNSPLHF. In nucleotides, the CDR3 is TGTGCCAGCAGCCTCGGGACAGGGGTAAGGAATTCACCCCTCCACTTT. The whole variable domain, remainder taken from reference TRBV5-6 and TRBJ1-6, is DAGVTQSPTHLIKTRGQQVTLRCSPKSGHDTVSWYQQALGQGPQFIFQYYEEEERQRGNFPDRFSGHQFPNYSSELNVNALLLGDSALYLCASSLGTGVRNSPLHFGNGTRLTVT.

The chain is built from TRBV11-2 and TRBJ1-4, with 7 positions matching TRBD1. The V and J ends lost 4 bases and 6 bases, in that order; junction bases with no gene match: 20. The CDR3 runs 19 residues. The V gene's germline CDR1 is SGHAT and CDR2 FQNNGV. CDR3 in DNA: TGTGCCAGCAGCTCGACAGGGCTTAGGAGGTTATCGGGTGATGAAAAACTGTTTTTT. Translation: CASSSTGLRRLSGDEKLFF.

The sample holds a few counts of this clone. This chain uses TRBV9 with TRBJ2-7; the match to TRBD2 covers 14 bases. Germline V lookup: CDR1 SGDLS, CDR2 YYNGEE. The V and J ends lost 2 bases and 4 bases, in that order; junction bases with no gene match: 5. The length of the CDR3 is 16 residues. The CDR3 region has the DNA TGTGCCAGCAGCGTGGGGACTAGCGGGAGTTCGTACGAGCAGTACTTC. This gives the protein CASSVGTSGSSYEQYF.

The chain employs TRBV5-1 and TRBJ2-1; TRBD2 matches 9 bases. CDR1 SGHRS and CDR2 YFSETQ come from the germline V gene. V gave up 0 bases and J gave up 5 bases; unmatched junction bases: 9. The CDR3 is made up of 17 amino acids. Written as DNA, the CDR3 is TGCGCCAGCAGCTTGGGTGCAGCGGGAGGAACTAACAATGAGCAGTTCTTC. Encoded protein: CASSLGAAGGTNNEQFF.

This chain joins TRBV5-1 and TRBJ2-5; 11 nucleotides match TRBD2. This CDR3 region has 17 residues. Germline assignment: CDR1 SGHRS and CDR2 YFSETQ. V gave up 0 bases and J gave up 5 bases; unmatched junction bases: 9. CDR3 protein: CASSLGTSGPQEETQYF. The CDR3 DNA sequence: TGCGCCAGCAGCTTGGGGACTAGCGGGCCCCAGGAGGAGACCCAGTACTTC. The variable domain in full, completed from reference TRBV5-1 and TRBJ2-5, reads KAGVTQTPRYLIKTRGQQVTLSCSPISGHRSVSWYQQTPGQGLQFLFEYFSETQRNKGNFPGRFSGRQFSNSRSEMNVSTLELGDSALYLCASSLGTSGPQEETQYFGPGTRLLVL.